This passage covers 9 T cell receptor beta chains from one sample sequenced in a study of beta chain features in type 1 diabetes. As every portion of the isolated RNA was reverse transcribed, the sequencing read expressed TCRB transcripts. Here immunoSEQ multiplex PCR was the method, and the copy in TCRdb shows in-frame clones only, minus some. Among about 160,000 clones listed, less than 9.5% were seen once. The sequencing input was central memory CD4+ T cells from blood. These receptors all stem from a young woman in good health.

This clone occurred a few times. This CDR3 is CASRPGLAGDTQYF. In DNA, the CDR3 is TGTGCCAGCAGACCGGGACTAGCGGGAGATACGCAGTATTTT. This chain uses TRBV7-2 with TRBJ2-3; 12 bases fit TRBD2. CDR3 length: 14 residues. Germline CDR1 reads SGHTA; CDR2 reads FQGNSA. The V gene end was trimmed by 6 bases and the J gene end by 5 bases; junction bases not matched to a gene: 3.

This clone came up a few times. The chain combines TRBV5-1 with TRBJ1-6; TRBD1 aligns across 10 bases. Trimming cost V 0 bases and J 10 bases; bases outside gene matches: 7. Germline-derived CDR1 and CDR2 are SGHRS and YFSETQ. CDR3 length equals 16 residues. The CDR3 sequence: CASSLETGGVGSPLHF. The CDR3 DNA reads TGCGCCAGCAGCTTGGAGACAGGGGGCGTCGGGTCACCCCTCCACTTT.

This clone was picked up a small number of times. This sequence joins TRBV29-1 and TRBJ2-3; D unresolved. Trimming stripped 3 bases from V and 6 bases from J, with 7 bases between. Germline V gene sequence: CDR1 SQVTM, CDR2 ANQGSEA. The CDR3 runs 11 residues. CDR3 nucleotides: TGCAGCGTTGAGTTCCAGGATACGCAGTATTTT. It specifies CSVEFQDTQYF.

In this sample, this clone turned up a few times. The rearrangement uses TRBV7-2 and TRBJ1-1; 9 bases map to TRBD1. The CDR3 contains 15 residues. The trim removed 4 bases at V and 6 bases at J, leaving 9 bases unmatched. Per the germline V gene, CDR1 is SGHTA and CDR2 is FQGNSA. The CDR3 sequence is CASSSVGQGFPEAFF. The CDR3 DNA follows: TGTGCCAGCAGCTCCGTCGGACAGGGGTTCCCTGAAGCTTTCTTT.

The CDR3 DNA follows: TGTGCCAGCAGCCAAGTCGGGAAGAACACTGAAGCTTTCTTT. Its translation: CASSQVGKNTEAFF. The genes are TRBV4-2 and TRBJ1-1, with D unresolved. Germline CDR1 reads LGHNA; CDR2 reads YNFKEQ. The CDR3 spans 14 residues. V was pared by 1 base and J by 1 base, with 7 bases between.

V is TRBV6-5 and J is TRBJ1-5, with D unclear. Germline V gives CDR1 MNHEY, CDR2 SVGAGI. V shed 5 bases and J shed 0 bases, with 8 bases lying between them. CDR3 length equals 14 residues. Here the CDR3 reads CASSPRRSNQPQHF. CDR3 coding DNA: TGTGCCAGCAGTCCCAGGCGTAGCAATCAGCCCCAGCATTTT.

The chain recombines TRBV14 with TRBJ1-6, with TRBD1 identical over 7 bases. The junction had 7 bases not matched to a gene; V was cut back by 5 bases and J by 6 bases. The CDR3 consists of 15 residues. Germline assignment: CDR1 SGHDN and CDR2 FVKESK. CDR3 in DNA: TGTGCCAGCAGCTCACAGGGGTTTGGTAATTCACCCCTCCACTTT. Amino acids: CASSSQGFGNSPLHF.

V gene TRBV7-9 combines with J gene TRBJ2-5; 12 bases line up with TRBD2. The length of the CDR3 is 15 residues. CDR1 and CDR2 from the germline V gene are SEHNR and FQNEAQ (reference sequence). With V trimmed by 7 bases and J by 2 bases, 5 bases remained unmatched. The CDR3 nucleotides read TGTGCCAGCATCCGACTAGCGGGGGATCAAGAGACCCAGTACTTC. Amino acids: CASIRLAGDQETQYF.

The chain joins TRBV6-6 to TRBJ2-2; D is uncertain. CDR1 and CDR2 (germline): MNHNY, SVGAGI (reference sequence). V lost 6 bases and J lost 4, with 6 bases in between. This CDR3 has 12 residues. CDR3 sequence: CASRPSTGELFF. The CDR3 nucleotides are TGTGCCAGCAGACCGAGCACCGGGGAGCTGTTTTTT.